Listed below are T cell receptor beta chains from one sample, sequenced in a study of T cell repertoires in cytomegalovirus infection. In TCRdb, the reads were re-called with MiXCR into one record per CDR3 protein. The data hold 630,000 or so distinct CDR3 sequences, with 20% to 25% observed a single time. Sequencing used CD8+ T cells from PBMCs. These receptors were obtained from a human donor in good health (CMV status not recorded). Some clones in this sample may be carry-over from other donors' samples. CDR3s include the opening cysteine and the closing phenylalanine or tryptophan. D genes are given only for firm matches. Where a row states a size, it is once, few, many or the class of an expanded clone; other rows omit it.

TRBD2,TRBV7-3,TRBJ2-3,few,TGTGCCAGCAGACCCGGACCGGGGGGGCTGAGCACAGATACGCAGTATTTT,CASRPGPGGLSTDTQYF
NA,TRBV14,TRBJ2-5,NA,TGTGCCAGCAGCATAAGGATGGGGGCTGCAGAGACCCAGCACTTC,CASSIRMGAAETQHF
NA,TRBV24-1,TRBJ2-3,NA,TGTGCCACCAGTGACCCCCAGGGGCCCACAGATACGCAGTATTTT,CATSDPQGPTDTQYF
NA,TRBV6-6,TRBJ1-2,NA,TGTGCCAGCAAATACGGGACATATGGCTACACCTTC,CASKYGTYGYTF
TRBD1,TRBV29-1,TRBJ2-1,few,TGCAGCGTTTCCGGGACAGGGCTACACAATGAGCAGTTCTTC,CSVSGTGLHNEQFF
NA,TRBV6-2/TRBV6-3,TRBJ1-4,many,TGTGCCAGCAGTCTTGGAGTCGCCGAAAAACTGTTTTTT,CASSLGVAEKLFF
NA,TRBV29-1,TRBJ2-3,NA,TGCAGCGTTGAAGATTTGGTGGAGTTCACAGATACGCAGTATTTT,CSVEDLVEFTDTQYF
NA,TRBV12-3/TRBV12-4,TRBJ1-1,NA,TGTGCCAGCAGTTCCCCGGACAGCTGGGACACTGAAGCTTTCTTT,CASSSPDSWDTEAFF
NA,TRBV6-2/TRBV6-3,TRBJ2-1,NA,TGTGCCAACAGTTACTCGAATGAGCAGTTCTTC,CANSYSNEQFF
TRBD1,TRBV20-1,TRBJ1-1,few,TGCAGTGCTAGAGAATATCCGACAGGGTCCACTGAAGCTTTCTTT,CSAREYPTGSTEAFF
TRBD2,TRBV29-1,TRBJ2-3,NA,TGCAGCGTTGAAGACCGGGGACTACCCACAGATACGCAGTATTTT,CSVEDRGLPTDTQYF
NA,TRBV12-3/TRBV12-4,TRBJ1-3,NA,TGTGCCAGCAGTTTTGACCAGGCCTCTGAAAACACCATATATTTT,CASSFDQASENTIYF
NA,TRBV6-5,TRBJ1-2,few,TGTGCCAGCAGTCTGACCGGAGAGGCCTATGGCTACACCTTC,CASSLTGEAYGYTF
TRBD2,TRBV15,TRBJ2-3,few,TGTGCCACCAGCAGCCCTTTTAGCGGGGGACATGATACGCAGTATTTT,CATSSPFSGGHDTQYF
TRBD1,TRBV14,TRBJ2-1,NA,TGTGCCAGCAGCTCCCCCGACAGGGACCTCTACAATGAGCAGTTCTTC,CASSSPDRDLYNEQFF
TRBD1,TRBV29-1,TRBJ2-1,NA,TGCAGCGTATTCACCGGGACAGGGACTATTGATGAGCAGTTCTTC,CSVFTGTGTIDEQFF
TRBD1,TRBV7-8,TRBJ1-2,NA,TGTGCCAGCGGGGTGGAACGGGACAGCTCCTTAGACTATGGCTACACCTTC,CASGVERDSSLDYGYTF
NA,TRBV7-3,TRBJ2-1,many,TGTGCCAGCAGCTTAGATGCGGGAACGGGTAATGAGCAGTTCTTC,CASSLDAGTGNEQFF
TRBD2,TRBV10-3,TRBJ2-1,few,TGTGCCATCAAAGGGACTAGCGGGGGTTTCTACAATGAGCAGTTCTTC,CAIKGTSGGFYNEQFF
TRBD1,TRBV27,TRBJ2-2,many,TGTGCCAGCAGTTTCAGGACAGGGCTCACCGGGGAGCTGTTTTTT,CASSFRTGLTGELFF
NA,TRBV2,TRBJ2-5,many,TGTGCCTGCCGTGGAGGGATAGAGACCCAGTACTTC,CACRGGIETQYF
NA,TRBV2,TRBJ2-5,few,TGTGCCAGCAGTGAAGCGCATAGGAGACAAGAGACCCAGTACTTC,CASSEAHRRQETQYF
TRBD2,TRBV4-1,TRBJ2-1,NA,TGCGCCAGCAGCCAAGATGAGGCGGGGGTGGGACTATACAATGAGCAGTTCTTC,CASSQDEAGVGLYNEQFF
TRBD1,TRBV15,TRBJ2-5,NA,TGTGCCACCAGCAGAGATCGACAGGGCCAAGAGACCCAGTACTTC,CATSRDRQGQETQYF
NA,TRBV7-9,TRBJ2-7,many,TGTGCCAGCAGCCCCAGGGGTGGCTACGAGCAGTACTTC,CASSPRGGYEQYF
NA,TRBV6-2/TRBV6-3,TRBJ1-1,NA,TGTGCCAGCAGTTTCGGCTCCAGGGAGACTGAAGCTTTCTTT,CASSFGSRETEAFF
NA,TRBV29-1,TRBJ2-2,NA,TGCAGCGTTGATGGGGACGGTGCGAACACCGGGGAGCTGTTTTTT,CSVDGDGANTGELFF
NA,TRBV19,TRBJ1-5,NA,TGTGCCAGTAGTATATCCTCGGCCGGCGTAAGGCCCCAGCATTTT,CASSISSAGVRPQHF
NA,TRBV11-2,TRBJ2-3,few,TGTGCCAGCAGCTTACTGGACACCCACCGTACGCAGTATTTT,CASSLLDTHRTQYF
NA,TRBV5-5,TRBJ1-4,NA,TGTGCCAGCAGCTTCCGCAGGGGCCTGAATGAAAAACTGTTTTTT,CASSFRRGLNEKLFF
NA,TRBV5-6,TRBJ1-1,NA,TGTGCCAGCAATGAGGGTTTAGTGACTGAAGCTTTCTTT,CASNEGLVTEAFF
TRBD2,TRBV4-3,TRBJ2-1,few,TGCGCCAGCAGCCAATGGGGGGGGACCCTAGACCCGAGCTCCTACAATGAGCAGTTCTTC,CASSQWGGTLDPSSYNEQFF
NA,TRBV29-1,TRBJ1-2,NA,TGCAGCGACCTCCGTAAGGGGACTAACTATGGCTACACCTTC,CSDLRKGTNYGYTF
TRBD1,TRBV5-1,TRBJ1-4,NA,TGCGCCAGCAGCTTGTGGGAGGGGGCAGATGAAAAACTGTTTTTT,CASSLWEGADEKLFF
NA,TRBV7-2,TRBJ2-1,many,TGTGCCAGCAGCTCCGGGGCGGAGCAGTTCTTC,CASSSGAEQFF
NA,TRBV12-3/TRBV12-4,TRBJ1-1,few,TGTGCCAGCAACCCTGGGAGTGGCACTGAAGCTTTCTTT,CASNPGSGTEAFF
NA,TRBV28,TRBJ2-1,NA,TGTGCCAGCAGTTTGCTTATACCGGGCGACAATGAGCAGTTCTTC,CASSLLIPGDNEQFF
TRBD1,TRBV7-9,TRBJ2-7,NA,TGTGCCAGCAGCTCGGGACAGGGGGCCCCCTACGAGCAGTACTTC,CASSSGQGAPYEQYF
NA,TRBV28,TRBJ2-5,few,TGTGCCAGCAGTTTGTTACTCAGACAGCAAGAGACCCAGTACTTC,CASSLLLRQQETQYF
NA,TRBV15,TRBJ2-1,few,TGTGCCACCAGCAGAGATGGAGGGGCCGTTGAGCAGTTCTTC,CATSRDGGAVEQFF
TRBD1,TRBV4-1,TRBJ2-1,NA,TGCGCCAGCAGCCAAGATCCCGGGACAGGGGCGGCCCATGAGCAGTTCTTC,CASSQDPGTGAAHEQFF
NA,TRBV6-2/TRBV6-3,TRBJ2-3,NA,TGTGCCACCCTTCGGTACTCTCTGACAGATACGCAGTATTTT,CATLRYSLTDTQYF
NA,TRBV12-3/TRBV12-4,TRBJ1-4,many,TGTGCCAGCAGTCTACAGGGCCCTGAAAAACTGTTTTTT,CASSLQGPEKLFF
NA,TRBV6-1,TRBJ2-2,many,TGTGCCATCCGGGACACGATCACCGGGGAGCTGTTTTTT,CAIRDTITGELFF
TRBD2,TRBV20-1,TRBJ2-3,NA,TGCAGTGCTAGGACTAGCGGGGGTCCCACAGATACGCAGTATTTT,CSARTSGGPTDTQYF
TRBD1,TRBV7-8,TRBJ2-6,many,TGTGCCAGCAAAGTCGGGACAGGGATCTCTGGGGCCAACGTCCTGACTTTC,CASKVGTGISGANVLTF
TRBD2,TRBV9,TRBJ2-1,NA,TGTGCCAGCAGCCCAACTGCGGGGGGGGTCGGCAATGAGCAGTTCTTC,CASSPTAGGVGNEQFF
TRBD1,TRBV29-1,TRBJ2-7,few,TGCAGCGGACAGGGGGCGAGCTCCTACGAGCAGTACTTC,CSGQGASSYEQYF
NA,TRBV29-1,TRBJ1-1,NA,TGCAGCGTTGATCGGACAGTTGAAGCTTTCTTT,CSVDRTVEAFF
NA,TRBV7-8,TRBJ2-1,many,TGTGCCAGCAGCCCCCAGACAGAATACAATGAGCAGTTCTTC,CASSPQTEYNEQFF
TRBD1,TRBV29-1,TRBJ2-1,NA,TGCAGCGTTCCGGGACAGGGGGTGGGGAGGTGGTTCTTC,CSVPGQGVGRWFF
TRBD2,TRBV7-2,TRBJ2-1,many,TGTGCCAGCAGGGTTTTGGGCGGGGGAAACAATGAGCAGTTCTTC,CASRVLGGGNNEQFF
TRBD1,TRBV29-1,TRBJ2-1,once,TGCAGCGGTTTATCGGGACAGGTCCACAATGAGCAGTTCTTC,CSGLSGQVHNEQFF
NA,TRBV9,TRBJ2-1,few,TGTGCCAGCAGCGTACTCGGGGCAACCTACAATGAGCAGTTCTTC,CASSVLGATYNEQFF
TRBD1,TRBV6-2/TRBV6-3,TRBJ1-2,many,TGTGCCAGCAGTTACTCGGAGGAGTACCGGGACAGCCTCTATGGCTACACCTTC,CASSYSEEYRDSLYGYTF